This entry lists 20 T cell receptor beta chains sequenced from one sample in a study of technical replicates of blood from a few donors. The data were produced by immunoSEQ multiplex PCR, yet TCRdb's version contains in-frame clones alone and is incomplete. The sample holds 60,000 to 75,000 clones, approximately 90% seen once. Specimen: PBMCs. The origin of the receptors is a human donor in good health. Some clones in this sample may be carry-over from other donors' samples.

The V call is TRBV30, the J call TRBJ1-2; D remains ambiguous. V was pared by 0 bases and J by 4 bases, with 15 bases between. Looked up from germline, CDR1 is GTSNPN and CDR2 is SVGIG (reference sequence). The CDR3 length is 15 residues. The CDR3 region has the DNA TGTGCCTGGAGTGTACATGAGGTACCGGCCTATGGCTACACCTTC. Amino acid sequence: CAWSVHEVPAYGYTF. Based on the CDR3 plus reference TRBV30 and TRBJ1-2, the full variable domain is SQTIHQWPATLVQPVGSPLSLECTVEGTSNPNLYWYRQAAGRGLQLLFYSVGIGQISSEVPQNLSASRPQDRQFILSSKKLLLSDSGFYLCAWSVHEVPAYGYTFGSGTRLTVV.

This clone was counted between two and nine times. CDR3 sequence: CASSLEWDRNTEAFF. For the CDR3, the DNA is TGTGCCAGCAGCTTGGAATGGGACAGGAACACTGAAGCTTTCTTT. This chain links TRBV5-4 with TRBJ1-1; TRBD1 agrees at 7 bases. V lost 0 bases, J lost 1 base, and 3 bases stayed unmatched. Germline values: CDR1 SGHNT, CDR2 YYREEE (reference sequence). The CDR3 consists of 15 residues.

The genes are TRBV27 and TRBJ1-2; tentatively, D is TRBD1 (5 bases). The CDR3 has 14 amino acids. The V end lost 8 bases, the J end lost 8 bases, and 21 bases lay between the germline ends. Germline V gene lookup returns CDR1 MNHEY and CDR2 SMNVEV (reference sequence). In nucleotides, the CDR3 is TGTGCCAGCTTTTCTCACTGGGCGGGACGAGGCTACACCTTC. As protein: CASFSHWAGRGYTF.

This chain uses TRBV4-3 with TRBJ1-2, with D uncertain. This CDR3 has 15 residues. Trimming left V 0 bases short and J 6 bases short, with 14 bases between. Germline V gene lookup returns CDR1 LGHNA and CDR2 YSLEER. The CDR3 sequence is CASSQDTLLRDGYTF. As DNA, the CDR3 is TGCGCCAGCAGCCAAGATACACTCCTACGGGATGGCTACACCTTC.

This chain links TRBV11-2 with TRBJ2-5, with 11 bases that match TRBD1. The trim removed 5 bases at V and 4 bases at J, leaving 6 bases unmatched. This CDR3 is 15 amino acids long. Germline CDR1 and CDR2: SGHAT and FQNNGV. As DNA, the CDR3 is TGTGCCAGCAGCCCCGGGACAGGGGGTTCAGAGACCCAGTACTTC. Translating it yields CASSPGTGGSETQYF.

CDR3 sequence (DNA): TGCGCCAGCAGCCAAGGGTGGGCTAGCGGTGAGCAGTTCTTC. Its translation is CASSQGWASGEQFF. The gene calls are TRBV4-3 and TRBJ2-1, with TRBD2 matching 7 bases. This CDR3 has 14 residues. V gave up 1 base and J gave up 9 bases; unmatched junction bases: 6. Looked up from germline, CDR1 is LGHNA and CDR2 is YSLEER.

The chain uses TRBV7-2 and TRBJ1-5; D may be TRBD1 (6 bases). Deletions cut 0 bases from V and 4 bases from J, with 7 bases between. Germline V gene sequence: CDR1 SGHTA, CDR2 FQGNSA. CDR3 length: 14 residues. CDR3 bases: TGTGCCAGCAGCTTAGCACAGGGAAATCAGCCCCAGCATTTT. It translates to CASSLAQGNQPQHF.

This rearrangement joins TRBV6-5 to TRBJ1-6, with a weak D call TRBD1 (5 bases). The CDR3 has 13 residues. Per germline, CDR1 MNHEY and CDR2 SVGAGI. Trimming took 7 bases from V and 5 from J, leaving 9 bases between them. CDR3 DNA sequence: TGTGCCAGCACCCGGGGGAATAATTCACCCCTCCACTTT. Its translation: CASTRGNNSPLHF.

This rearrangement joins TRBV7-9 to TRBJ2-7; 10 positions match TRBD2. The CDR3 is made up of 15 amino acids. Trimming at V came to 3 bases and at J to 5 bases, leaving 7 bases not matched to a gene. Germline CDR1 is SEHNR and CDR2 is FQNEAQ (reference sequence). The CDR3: CASSFRAGGPDEQYF. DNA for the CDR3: TGTGCCAGCAGCTTCCGAGCGGGGGGGCCTGACGAGCAGTACTTC.

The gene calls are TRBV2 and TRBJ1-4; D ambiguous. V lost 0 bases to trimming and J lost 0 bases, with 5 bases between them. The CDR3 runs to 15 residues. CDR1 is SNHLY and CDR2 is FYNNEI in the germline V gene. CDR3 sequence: CASSEAPATNEKLFF. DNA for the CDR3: TGTGCCAGCAGTGAAGCTCCGGCAACTAATGAAAAACTGTTTTTT.

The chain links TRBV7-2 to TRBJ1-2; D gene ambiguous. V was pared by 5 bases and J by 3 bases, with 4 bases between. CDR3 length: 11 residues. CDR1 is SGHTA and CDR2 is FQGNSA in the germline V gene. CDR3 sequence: CASSPDYGYTF. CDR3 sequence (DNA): TGTGCCAGCAGCCCCGACTATGGCTACACCTTC. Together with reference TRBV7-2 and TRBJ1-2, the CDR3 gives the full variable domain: GAGVSQSPSNKVTEKGKDVELRCDPISGHTALYWYRQSLGQGLEFLIYFQGNSAPDKSGLPSDRFSAERTGGSVSTLTIQRTQQEDSAVYLCASSPDYGYTFGSGTRLTVV.

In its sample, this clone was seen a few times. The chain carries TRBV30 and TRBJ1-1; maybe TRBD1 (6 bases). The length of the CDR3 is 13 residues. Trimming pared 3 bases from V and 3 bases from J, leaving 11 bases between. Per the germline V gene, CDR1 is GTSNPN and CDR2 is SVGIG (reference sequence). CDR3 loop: CAWRQGAYTEAFF. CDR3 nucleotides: TGTGCCTGGAGACAGGGTGCTTACACTGAAGCTTTCTTT.

The chain's CDR3 is CAWTRSSGTQYF. Written as DNA, the CDR3 is TGTGCCTGGACAAGGTCATCGGGAACGCAGTATTTT. The chain combines TRBV30 with TRBJ2-3, with D possibly being TRBD2 (5 bases). The CDR3 has 12 amino acids. The V and J ends lost 4 bases and 9 bases respectively, with 14 bases between them. Germline values: CDR1 GTSNPN, CDR2 SVGIG (reference sequence). Full variable domain (missing parts from reference TRBV30 and TRBJ2-3): SQTIHQWPATLVQPVGSPLSLECTVEGTSNPNLYWYRQAAGRGLQLLFYSVGIGQISSEVPQNLSASRPQDRQFILSSKKLLLSDSGFYLCAWTRSSGTQYFGPGTRLTVL.

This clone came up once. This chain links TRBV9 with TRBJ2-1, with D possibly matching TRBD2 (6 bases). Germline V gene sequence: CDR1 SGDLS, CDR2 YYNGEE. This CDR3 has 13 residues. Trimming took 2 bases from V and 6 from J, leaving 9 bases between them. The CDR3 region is CASSVPGGNEQFF. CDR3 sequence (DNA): TGTGCCAGCAGCGTCCCCGGGGGCAATGAGCAGTTCTTC.

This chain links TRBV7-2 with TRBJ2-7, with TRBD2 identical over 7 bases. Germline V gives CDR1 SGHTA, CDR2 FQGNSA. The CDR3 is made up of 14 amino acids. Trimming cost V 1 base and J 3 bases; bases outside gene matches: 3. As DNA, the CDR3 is TGTGCCAGCAGCTTAGAGGCTAGCGGCTACGAGCAGTACTTC. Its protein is CASSLEASGYEQYF.

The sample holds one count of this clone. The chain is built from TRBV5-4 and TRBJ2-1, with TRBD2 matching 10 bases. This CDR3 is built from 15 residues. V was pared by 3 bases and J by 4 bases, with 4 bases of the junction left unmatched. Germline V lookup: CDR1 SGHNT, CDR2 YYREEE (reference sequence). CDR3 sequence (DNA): TGTGCCAGCAGCTGGACTAGCGGATTTTACAATGAGCAGTTCTTC. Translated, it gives CASSWTSGFYNEQFF.

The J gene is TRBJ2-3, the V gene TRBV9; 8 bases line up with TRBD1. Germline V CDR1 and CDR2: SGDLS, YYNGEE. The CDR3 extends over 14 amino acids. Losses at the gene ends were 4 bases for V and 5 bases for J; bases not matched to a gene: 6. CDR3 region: CASSSRQGIDTQYF. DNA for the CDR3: TGTGCCAGCAGCTCTAGACAGGGGATAGATACGCAGTATTTT.

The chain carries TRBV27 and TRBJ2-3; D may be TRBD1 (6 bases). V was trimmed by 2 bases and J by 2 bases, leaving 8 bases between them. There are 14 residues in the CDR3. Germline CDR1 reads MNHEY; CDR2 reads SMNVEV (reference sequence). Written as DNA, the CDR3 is TGTGCCAGCAGTTTAAGGGACACCACAGATACGCAGTATTTT. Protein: CASSLRDTTDTQYF.

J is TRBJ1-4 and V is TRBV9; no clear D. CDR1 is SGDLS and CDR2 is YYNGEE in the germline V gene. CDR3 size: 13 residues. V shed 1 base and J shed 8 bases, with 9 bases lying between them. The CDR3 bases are TGTGCCAGCAGCGTACGGGGTGGGGAAAAACTGTTTTTT. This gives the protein CASSVRGGEKLFF.

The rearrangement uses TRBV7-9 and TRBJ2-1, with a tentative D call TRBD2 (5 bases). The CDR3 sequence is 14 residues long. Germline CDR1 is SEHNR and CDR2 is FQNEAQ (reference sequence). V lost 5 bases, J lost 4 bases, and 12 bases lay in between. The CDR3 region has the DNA TGTGCCAGCAGCACGGACTTGATATACAATGAGCAGTTCTTC. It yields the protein CASSTDLIYNEQFF.